This T cell receptor (beta chain) was profiled in a study of neurological immune-mediated disorders (dated 2019 in TCRdb). Broadly, across the study: Peripheral blood TCR-beta repertoires from HTLV-I-associated myelopathy (HAM/TSP) patients, multiple sclerosis patients and healthy controls were compared by UMI-based sequencing. Longitudinal samples, technical triplicates and paired sorted CD4+ and CD8+ T-cell subsets, alongside PBMC samples, were included among the approximately 99 TCR-beta libraries. Of the approximately 70 subjects in the cohort, around 15 were HAM/TSP patients, roughly 35 were multiple sclerosis patients, and 20 were healthy controls. Broad study findings and their caveats: The highest TCR clonal expansion was observed in HAM/TSP patients, whereas the lowest was observed in MS patients, even when compared with healthy controls. No identical CDR3 amino acid sequences were shared among expanded clones across subjects, suggesting private TCR-beta repertoires in all groups.

According to the germline V gene (reference sequence), CDR1 reads DFQATT and CDR2 reads SNEGSKA. Spanning cysteine to phenylalanine, the CDR3 consists of 14 amino acids. Of the read, only the CDR3 DNA is kept; its 42 bases are in frame from base 1. Clipping removes 7 bases from V and 1 base from J, with 9 as the unmatched junction base count. The healthy controls were volunteers from a blood bank in Maryland, USA. Unsorted PBMC libraries were generated from 2 million PBMCs stored in RNAlater at -80 °C until RNA extraction. PBMCs were separated from peripheral blood using Ficoll-Hypaque density gradient centrifugation and then cryopreserved in liquid nitrogen. This clonotype came up many times. Its antigen is not yet known. Within one base of it there is no much larger clone, and no base qualities were kept. cDNA synthesis used template-switch 5'RACE with a primer carrying a 10-nucleotide random unique molecular identifier tagging each TCR transcript. Every sequencing run covered 15-18 subjects and yielded more than 160 million TCR-beta sequences. The RNeasy kit was used for extraction of total RNA. The KAPA Real-time Library Amplification kit was used to amplify TCR-beta VDJ regions with primers for the TCR constant region and the 5'RACE anchor. A first PCR added sample indexes and Illumina adaptors, and a second PCR then raised library yield. After Ampure bead purification, the roughly 650 bp TCR product was size-selected on a 2% E-gel SizeSelection system. Before pooling, library quality was checked on a Bioanalyzer, concentration was measured with Qubit, and libraries were quantified with the Kapa Library Quantification kit. Paired-end 2 x 150 bp sequencing of the libraries was performed on an Illumina HiSeq 2500. To increase sequence diversity, about 23-32% phiX was spiked into each library pool. In the original analysis: Quality-filtered reads were processed with the UMI-based MiGEC pipeline, and over 90% of raw TCR sequences were removed by the MiGEC pipeline during error correction. IMGT germline references were used for aligning VDJ genes, and each clonotype was defined as a unique CDR3 amino acid sequence together with its V-J genes. Clonal expansion, Shannon diversity and CDR3 relatedness (CalcPairwiseDistances, ClusterSamples) were evaluated with VDJtools, and phylogenetic trees were built with CLCbio workbench. A clone was classed as expanded if it had 8 or more unique UMIs, a cutoff based on coefficient-of-variation modelling across technical triplicates. The public reads were run again by TCRdb, first through fastp at Q25 and then through MiXCR, and only productive beta chains were kept. One record per CDR3 amino acid sequence lists the most common genes and DNA. These V and J calls rely on TCRdb rather than the paper's analysis. This sample has some 47,000 distinct CDR3 sequences in its table, and around a sixth of those were observed once. Of the sample, approximately 4% falls within the top ten clones.

Sequencing was done on a sample of PBMCs. The chain is made from TRBV20-1 and TRBJ2-5; TRBD2 matches 7 bases in the middle. The TCR was taken from a man in his sixties in good health. The CDR3 here reads CSVFGPSGQETQYF. The nucleotide sequence is given as TGCAGTGTGTTTGGCCCTAGCGGCCAAGAGACCCAGTACTTC.